This paragraph reports one TCR beta chain. The target antigen is unknown. The data derive from a study of early T cells in non-severe SARS-CoV-2 infection. Study-wide context: Sequenced bulk RNA came from whole blood that was unsorted, and chains were unpaired. Whole-study findings and limits: There was a bias toward anti-spike CD8 responses in VDJdb matching, which missed private and CD4 specificities.

The germline V gene encodes CDR1 SQVTM and CDR2 ANQGSEA. V was shortened by 5 bases and J by 6 bases, with 10 bases between the two germline ends. The CDR3 has 12 amino acids. Individual cDNA molecules received unique molecular identifiers. TCRdb reanalysed the 5' RACE reads using MiXCR and keeps one entry per CDR3 protein. The sample yields 70,000 to 85,000 distinct CDR3 sequences, over 10% seen once. The receptor comes from an adult who was a healthcare worker with PCR-confirmed SARS-CoV-2 infection or an uninfected control (not recorded which). The chain uses TRBV29-1 and TRBJ1-4, with a tentative D call TRBD1 (6 bases). Sequenced input: whole blood. CDR3 residues: CSVQGRDEKLFF. The CDR3 DNA reads TGCAGCGTTCAGGGGAGGGATGAAAAACTGTTTTTT.